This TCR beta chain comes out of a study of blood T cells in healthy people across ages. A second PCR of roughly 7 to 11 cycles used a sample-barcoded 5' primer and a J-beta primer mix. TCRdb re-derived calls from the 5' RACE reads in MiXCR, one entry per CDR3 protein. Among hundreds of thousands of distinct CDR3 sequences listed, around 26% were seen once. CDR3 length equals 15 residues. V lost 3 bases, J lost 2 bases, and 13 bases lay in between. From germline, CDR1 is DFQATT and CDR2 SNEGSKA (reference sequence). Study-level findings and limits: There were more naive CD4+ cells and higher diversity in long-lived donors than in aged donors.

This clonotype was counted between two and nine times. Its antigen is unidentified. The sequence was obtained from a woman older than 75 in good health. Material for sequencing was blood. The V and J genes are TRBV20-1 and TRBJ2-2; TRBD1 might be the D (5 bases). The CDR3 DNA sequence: TGCAGTGCTAGGATCCAGGGATTAAACACCGGGGAGCTGTTTTTT. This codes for CSARIQGLNTGELFF.